The 14 T cell receptor beta chains listed next were all sequenced from one sample in a study of shared clonotypes between healthy human individuals. The assay was immunoSEQ multiplex PCR, and TCRdb's table has in-frame clones only and misses some. The data show around 1.5 million clones, with 98% seen just once and 0.4% to 0.45% held by the top ten. Sequencing was done on a sample of naive CD4+ T cells sorted from blood. Sample subset: CD45RA+ positively selected. All receptors derive from a man aged 30 to 45 in good health.

This clone was observed once. The chain joins TRBV5-1 to TRBJ2-1; 11 nucleotides align to TRBD2. Germline CDR1 reads SGHRS; CDR2 reads YFSETQ. V gave up 4 bases and J gave up 4 bases; unmatched junction bases: 10. CDR3 length: 17 residues. The CDR3 DNA follows: TGCGCCAGCAGCCGAGTAGGGACTAGCGGCCTATACAATGAGCAGTTCTTC. This sequence encodes CASSRVGTSGLYNEQFF.

This chain links TRBV30 with TRBJ2-3; the match to TRBD2 covers 9 bases. The CDR3 runs 17 residues. Per germline, CDR1 GTSNPN and CDR2 SVGIG (reference sequence). With 0 bases clipped from V and 2 bases from J, the junction kept 9 bases outside the gene matches. As DNA, the CDR3 is TGTGCCTGGAGTGTACTAGCGGGTGTCCCGCTCACAGATACGCAGTATTTT. Protein product: CAWSVLAGVPLTDTQYF.

The chain combines TRBV9 with TRBJ2-5; D is unresolved. Germline V gives CDR1 SGDLS, CDR2 YYNGEE. V was trimmed by 0 bases and J by 5 bases, leaving 17 bases between them. This CDR3 contains 16 residues. The CDR3 DNA sequence: TGTGCCAGCAGCGTAGCTGGTAGTTTTTCCGGGGAGACCCAGTACTTC. This gives the protein CASSVAGSFSGETQYF.

J is TRBJ1-1 and V is TRBV6-1, with D possibly being TRBD1 (5 bases). The CDR3 is 14 residues long. Trimming removed 4 bases at V and 2 bases at J, with 11 bases between. Germline CDR1 MNHNS, CDR2 SASEGT. CDR3 bases: TGTGCCAGCAGTGTCGGGACGGTTAACACTGAAGCTTTCTTT. This encodes CASSVGTVNTEAFF.

This rearrangement joins TRBV15 to TRBJ2-1, with a weak D call TRBD2 (5 bases). Trimming took 0 bases from V and 0 from J, leaving 12 bases between them. Germline-derived CDR1 and CDR2 are LNHNV and YYDKDF (reference sequence). The CDR3 covers 17 residues. In DNA form, the CDR3 reads TGTGCCACCAGCAGAGAAGGTCCGGGAAGCTCCTACAATGAGCAGTTCTTC. This sequence encodes CATSREGPGSSYNEQFF. The full variable domain, rest sourced from reference TRBV15 and TRBJ2-1, is DAMVIQNPRYQVTQFGKPVTLSCSQTLNHNVMYWYQQKSSQAPKLLFHYYDKDFNNEADTPDNFQSRRPNTSFCFLDIRSPGLGDTAMYLCATSREGPGSSYNEQFFGPGTRLTVL.

The chain is built from TRBV18 and TRBJ2-4; 8 bases fit TRBD1. CDR3 size: 18 residues. Germline trimming cut 6 bases from V and 1 base from J; bases unmatched to any gene: 14. The germline V gene encodes CDR1 KGHSH and CDR2 LQKENI. The CDR3 nucleotides read TGTGCCAGCTCGCCAGGGCCTGACAGGGGAGTCGCCAAAAACATTCAGTACTTC. Protein: CASSPGPDRGVAKNIQYF.

The genes are TRBV10-2 and TRBJ1-3; 10 bases fit TRBD1. The V gene end was trimmed by 6 bases and the J gene end by 0 bases; junction bases not matched to a gene: 2. Germline V gives CDR1 WSHSY, CDR2 SAAADI. The CDR3 contains 15 residues. The CDR3 sequence is CASSGTGDSGNTIYF. The CDR3 region has the DNA TGCGCCAGCAGCGGGACAGGGGACTCTGGAAACACCATATATTTT.

The J gene is TRBJ2-5, the V gene TRBV6-4; 7 bases are shared with TRBD2. With 0 bases clipped from V and 2 bases from J, the junction kept 6 bases outside the gene matches. Germline-derived CDR1 and CDR2 are MRHNA and SNTAGT. The CDR3 loop spans 16 amino acids. CDR3 residues: CASSDSMGGLQETQYF. Here the CDR3 DNA reads TGTGCCAGCAGTGACTCGATGGGGGGGTTACAAGAGACCCAGTACTTC.

The chain combines TRBV2 with TRBJ1-5; D gene ambiguous. Deletions cut 3 bases from V and 7 bases from J, with 16 bases between. The CDR3 loop spans 15 amino acids. Germline V gives CDR1 SNHLY, CDR2 FYNNEI. CDR3 nucleotides: TGTGCCAGCAGTGACCCCCGCCAGCCACGGCAGCCCCAGCATTTT. Its protein is CASSDPRQPRQPQHF.

V is TRBV23-1 and J is TRBJ2-2; either TRBD1 or TRBD2 may fit D (5 bases each). TRBV23-1 is marked as an open reading frame, function uncertain. The CDR3 covers 13 residues. CDR3 nucleotides: TGCTCTCGGGGACCCTGGGGCACCGGGGAGCTGTTTTTT. It specifies CSRGPWGTGELFF.

The chain links TRBV9 to TRBJ1-5; D is undetermined. Per germline, CDR1 SGDLS and CDR2 YYNGEE. The CDR3 extends over 14 amino acids. Trimming removed 0 bases at V and 1 base at J, with 5 bases between. CDR3 sequence (DNA): TGTGCCAGCAGCGTAGGCAACAGCAATCAGCCCCAGCATTTT. Residues: CASSVGNSNQPQHF. The full variable domain, in which reference TRBV9 and TRBJ1-5 provide the parts outside the CDR3, is DSGVTQTPKHLITATGQRVTLRCSPRSGDLSVYWYQQSLDQGLQFLIQYYNGEERAKGNILERFSAQQFPDLHSELNLSSLELGDSALYFCASSVGNSNQPQHFGDGTRLSIL.

This chain connects TRBV19 to TRBJ1-5; no firm D call. The CDR3 has 17 residues. The V and J ends lost 4 bases and 0 bases respectively, with 16 bases between them. Germline V CDR1 and CDR2: LNHDA, SQIVND (reference sequence). The CDR3 here is CASSTRHGKYSNQPQHF. The CDR3 DNA follows: TGTGCCAGTAGTACCCGCCACGGAAAATATAGCAATCAGCCCCAGCATTTT.

The CDR3, as DNA: TGTGCCAGCAGCCGTAGCGGGGATCCCACCAGGGAGACCCAGTACTTC. This gives the protein CASSRSGDPTRETQYF. The V and J genes are TRBV7-8 and TRBJ2-5, with 8 nucleotides matching TRBD2. The germline V gene has CDR1 SGHVS and CDR2 FQNEAQ. There are 16 residues in the CDR3. V lost 5 bases and J lost 5; bases outside the gene matches: 13.

In nucleotides, the CDR3 is TGCGCCAGCCGTGCGGTAGCGGGTCTCAATGAGCAGTTCTTC. The encoded protein is CASRAVAGLNEQFF. The chain combines TRBV4-1 with TRBJ2-1, with 7 bases that match TRBD2. V lost 8 bases and J lost 6; bases outside the gene matches: 10. CDR3 length equals 14 residues. Germline V gene lookup returns CDR1 MGHRA and CDR2 YSYEKL.